Shown below are 7 T cell receptor beta chains from a single sample sequenced in a study of cytomegalovirus exposure and HLA in healthy donors. Vbeta (60) and Jbeta (13) primers were used in the PCR. Only in-frame clones appear in the TCRdb table, and some are missing; sequencing was by immunoSEQ multiplex PCR. The sample lists tens of thousands of clones; around 72% were seen once. What was sequenced was PBMCs. The receptor set was obtained from a male donor in good health and CMV-seropositive.

The chain's CDR3 is CASSYQDGKGTQYF. The CDR3 DNA is TGTGCCAGCAGTTACCAGGACGGGAAGGGGACCCAGTACTTC. V usage is TRBV6-6 and J usage is TRBJ2-5, with TRBD2 as a possible D gene (5 bases). The germline CDR1 and CDR2 sequences are MNHNY and SVGAGI (reference sequence). Between the trimmed V and J ends, which lost 2 bases and 7 bases, there was a span of 14 bases. The CDR3 totals 14 residues.

The chain combines TRBV12-5 with TRBJ2-1; a possible D gene is TRBD2 (6 bases). The CDR3 is 14 amino acids. V shed 3 bases and J shed 4 bases, with 10 bases lying between them. Germline V gene data show CDR1 as LGHNT and CDR2 as FRNRAP. CDR3 amino acids: CASGFGRGYNEQFF. The CDR3 coding sequence is TGTGCTAGTGGTTTTGGGCGGGGTTACAATGAGCAGTTCTTC.

The CDR3, as DNA: TGTGCCAGCAGTACCACCGCGGGGACTAGCTTTCCCAATGAGCAGTTCTTC. Amino acid sequence: CASSTTAGTSFPNEQFF. The chain recombines TRBV6-4 with TRBJ2-1; 9 positions agree with TRBD2. The CDR3 is made up of 17 amino acids. The V gene end was trimmed by 5 bases and the J gene end by 6 bases; junction bases not matched to a gene: 14. Germline-derived CDR1 and CDR2 are MRHNA and SNTAGT.

CDR3 DNA: TGCGCCAGCAGTAACACAGTTAAGGGGGCTGAAGCTTTCTTT. This translates into CASSNTVKGAEAFF. V usage is TRBV10-2 and J usage is TRBJ1-1; perhaps TRBD1 as D (6 bases). Trimming removed 5 bases from V and 6 bases from J, with 16 bases in between. Looked up from germline, CDR1 is WSHSY and CDR2 is SAAADI. This CDR3 comprises 14 residues.

In its sample, this clone was seen a few times. This chain joins TRBV18 and TRBJ1-2; 11 bases are a match to TRBD1. The CDR3 length is 17 residues. In germline, CDR1 is KGHSH, CDR2 LQKENI. The V segment lost 1 base and the J segment 2 bases; nucleotides outside the gene matches: 6. In DNA, the CDR3 is TGTGCCAGCTCACCACTCCTCCGGGACAGGGGGAACTATGGCTACACCTTC. Translated, it gives CASSPLLRDRGNYGYTF.

Worth noting for this clone: One end of the junction is discordant with germline, which a read error may explain. This chain joins TRBV10-1 and TRBJ2-2; tentatively, D is TRBD2 (7 bases). The germline CDR1 and CDR2 sequences are WNHNN and SYGVQD (reference sequence). The CDR3 totals 13 residues. CDR3 in amino acids: CAIQEGGAGELFF. The CDR3 coding sequence is TGTGCCATCCAGGAGGGGGGGGCCGGGGAGCTGTTTTTT.

The chain combines TRBV21-1 with TRBJ1-1. TRBV21-1 is classified as a pseudogene. This CDR3 contains 14 residues. CDR3 sequence (DNA): TGTGCCAGCAGCAAGGGGGGTTGGTACACTGAAGCTTTCTTT. It is translated as CASSKGGWYTEAFF.